This TCR beta chain is from a study of control samples from healthy donors and cancer patients. The table came from immunoSEQ multiplex PCR; TCRdb's copy has only in-frame clones and leaves some out. Here the sample spans approximately 82,000 clones, approximately 93% being singletons. Germline trimming cut 0 bases from V and 5 bases from J; bases unmatched to any gene: 10. The CDR3 is made up of 16 amino acids. CDR1 SGHNT and CDR2 YYREEE come from the germline V gene (reference sequence). The sequencing sample was made of PBMCs. The chain combines TRBV5-4 with TRBJ2-7; TRBD1 aligns across 8 bases. The TCR sequence derives from a woman aged 35 to 49 with lung cancer. The CDR3 region is CASSLGGTGGTHEQYF. The CDR3 nucleotides are TGTGCCAGCAGCTTGGGCGGGACAGGAGGAACCCACGAGCAGTACTTC. Full variable domain (remainder filled in from reference TRBV5-4 and TRBJ2-7): ETGVTQSPTHLIKTRGQQVTLRCSSQSGHNTVSWYQQALGQGPQFIFQYYREEENGRGNFPPRFSGLQFPNYSSELNVNALELDDSALYLCASSLGGTGGTHEQYFGPGTRLTVT.